Described below is a single T cell receptor (beta chain) sequence and its context. Germline CDR1 reads SGDLS; CDR2 reads YYNGEE. The junction had 5 bases not matched to a gene; V was cut back by 3 bases and J by 2 bases. The CDR3 sequence is 14 residues long. In the original analysis: The authors estimated nucleated cell counts from reference gene primer amplification. Some clones are missing from TCRdb's copy, which holds only in-frame ones; the method was immunoSEQ multiplex PCR. V, J and clone size are those of that table, while D and trimming were read from the DNA. The top ten clones hold around an eighth of a sample with around 130,000 clones, 84% of them seen once. This sample was taken from a study of blood T cell repertoires in COVID-19. Across the study: The origin of the acute and convalescent COVID-19 samples was the United States, Italy and Spain. T cells, B-cell-depleted T cells, or PBMCs supplied cDNA or gDNA.

The sequenced sample consisted of peripheral blood. The receptor was derived from a woman aged 25 to 39 who had recovered from COVID-19. The rearrangement uses TRBV9 and TRBJ2-7; 7 bases match TRBD2. CDR3 bases: TGTGCCAGCAGCGGCTCGGGGAGGGCCTACGAGCAGTACTTC. Protein: CASSGSGRAYEQYF.